This T cell receptor beta chain was obtained from a study of lymphopenia after photon versus proton radiotherapy. General observations from the study: Under photons, naive T cells and diversity fell while effector/memory populations rose. Oligoclonal CD8+ Temra expansion after nadir drove photon patients' diversity drop. Post-nadir TCR diversity decline inversely tracked overall survival among those who died.

The length of the CDR3 is 18 residues. V was pared by 4 bases and J by 4 bases, with 22 bases between. The V gene's germline CDR1 is LNHDA and CDR2 SQIVND (reference sequence). Sequencing used immunoSEQ multiplex PCR; TCRdb keeps in-frame clones, though not all of them. The repertoire holds roughly 30,000 clones, with 94% as singletons. Turning to this clone: The antigen is undetermined.

The rearrangement joins TRBV19 to TRBJ2-2; D ambiguous. This TCR derives from a woman between 50 and 59 years old with cholangiocarcinoma. This sample comprised peripheral blood, obtained from a patient treated with photon-based radiotherapy. CDR3 protein: CASSTLGSLGPGTGELFF. The CDR3 DNA is TGTGCCAGTAGTACCCTAGGGTCCCTCGGGCCGGGCACCGGGGAGCTGTTTTTT.